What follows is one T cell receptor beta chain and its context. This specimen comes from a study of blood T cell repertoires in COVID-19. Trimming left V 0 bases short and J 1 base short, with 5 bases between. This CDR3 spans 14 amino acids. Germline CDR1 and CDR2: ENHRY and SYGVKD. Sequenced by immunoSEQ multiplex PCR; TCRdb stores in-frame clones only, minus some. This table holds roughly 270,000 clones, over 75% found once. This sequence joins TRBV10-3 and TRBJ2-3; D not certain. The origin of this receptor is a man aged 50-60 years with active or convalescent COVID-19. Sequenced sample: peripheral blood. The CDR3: CAISESIGTDTQYF. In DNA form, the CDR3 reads TGTGCCATCAGTGAGTCCATAGGCACAGATACGCAGTATTTT.